This paragraph covers one T cell receptor (beta chain) sequence. TCRbeta libraries were built with three rounds of nested PCR, modified from ARM-PCR. One entry per CDR3 protein results from TCRdb running MiXCR on the multiplex PCR reads. Among 55,000 to 75,000 distinct CDR3 sequences, 55% to 75% were seen once, and the ten largest hold 20% to 25%. V shed 5 bases, J shed 9 bases, and the junction held 17 bases outside the gene matches. The CDR3 covers 16 residues. The germline gives CDR1 SQVTM, CDR2 ANQGSEA. The template was RNA from unsorted bulk tissue. The data were taken from a study of tumor and adjacent non-tumor tissue in lung cancer.

The chain uses TRBV29-1 and TRBJ2-1, with 9 bases identical to TRBD2. Specimen: lung tumor tissue. The TCR comes from a man aged 50 or older with non-small cell lung cancer. This CDR3 reads CSVKDRLAGHRIEQFF. In DNA, the CDR3 is TGCAGCGTTAAGGACAGGCTAGCGGGGCACCGCATTGAGCAGTTCTTC.